The rows below give T cell receptor beta chains drawn from one sample of a study of T cells in Graves' hyperthyroidism and ophthalmopathy. Each CDR3 protein gets one entry after TCRdb re-called the multiplex PCR reads with MiXCR. The data show hundreds of thousands of distinct CDR3 sequences, approximately 15% seen once. The sequencing sample was made of blood. The receptors come from a woman between 40 and 55 years old with Graves' hyperthyroidism. CDR3s include the opening cysteine and the closing phenylalanine or tryptophan. Each record gives: J gene, D gene, V gene, clone size, CDR3 protein, CDR3 DNA. D genes are given only for firm matches. A row's size may be missing; if present it is once, few, many or a size class.

TRBJ2-7 . TRBV12-3/TRBV12-4 . CASSFMGSEEQYF TGTGCCAGCAGTTTTATGGGTTCAGAGGAGCAGTACTTC
TRBJ2-7 . TRBV20-1 many CSASGSYEQYF TGCAGTGCTAGCGGGTCCTACGAGCAGTACTTC
TRBJ2-2 . TRBV9 . CASSVTTRDGELFF TGTGCCAGCAGCGTAACAACTAGGGACGGGGAGCTGTTTTTT
TRBJ1-4 . TRBV3-1 many CASSQEGTANEKLFF TGTGCCAGCAGCCAAGAGGGGACGGCTAATGAAAAACTGTTTTTT
TRBJ2-2 TRBD2 TRBV6-1 few CASKGASGRETGELFF TGTGCCAGCAAAGGGGCTAGCGGGAGGGAAACCGGGGAGCTGTTTTTT
TRBJ2-2 . TRBV15 few CATSSATGTLYTGELFF TGTGCCACCAGCAGCGCCACCGGGACTCTTTACACCGGGGAGCTGTTTTTT
TRBJ2-1 TRBD1 TRBV19 . CASSRDRERDEQFF TGTGCCAGTAGTAGGGACAGGGAACGTGATGAGCAGTTCTTC
TRBJ2-2 . TRBV19 . CASSDRYGELFF TGTGCCAGTAGCGACAGGTACGGGGAGCTGTTTTTT
TRBJ2-1 TRBD1 TRBV7-3 . CASSRADRGSEQFF TGTGCCAGCAGCCGTGCGGACAGGGGGAGTGAGCAGTTCTTC
TRBJ1-2 TRBD1 TRBV12-3/TRBV12-4 . CASSAGTGGTGYGYTF TGTGCCAGCAGTGCCGGGACAGGGGGCACAGGCTATGGCTACACCTTC
TRBJ2-7 TRBD1 TRBV4-2 . CASSQERTGTGVPEQYF TGTGCCAGCAGCCAAGAGCGAACCGGGACAGGGGTTCCCGAGCAGTACTTC
TRBJ2-5 TRBD1 TRBV11-2 many CASSSGTGGIETQYF TGTGCCAGCAGCTCGGGGACAGGGGGGATAGAGACCCAGTACTTC
TRBJ2-2 . TRBV6-1 many CASRPSDGYGGHTGELFF TGTGCCAGCAGGCCATCCGATGGTTACGGGGGGCACACCGGGGAGCTGTTTTTT
TRBJ1-1 . TRBV30 . CAWSKTGNTEAFF TGTGCCTGGAGTAAGACAGGTAACACTGAAGCTTTCTTT
TRBJ2-2 . TRBV24-1 few CATSDRTSANTGELFF TGTGCCACCAGTGACCGGACAAGCGCGAACACCGGGGAGCTGTTTTTT
TRBJ2-6 . TRBV24-1 . CATSEDTGSGANVLTF TGTGCCACCAGTGAAGACACAGGCTCTGGGGCCAACGTCCTGACTTTC
TRBJ2-2 . TRBV18 . CASSPLRPGNTGELFF TGTGCCAGCTCACCACTGCGGCCAGGGAACACCGGGGAGCTGTTTTTT
TRBJ1-5 . TRBV2 many CASSEVGEKQPQHF TGTGCCAGCAGTGAGGTGGGCGAGAAGCAGCCCCAGCATTTT
TRBJ1-1 . TRBV20-1 many CSARVPTGFGDTEAFF TGCAGTGCTAGAGTTCCAACAGGGTTCGGGGACACTGAAGCTTTCTTT
TRBJ1-1 . TRBV18 many CASSPEGNTEAFF TGTGCCAGCTCACCGGAAGGGAACACTGAAGCTTTCTTT
TRBJ2-7 . TRBV24-1 few CATSDAGPTYEQYF TGTGCCACCAGTGATGCCGGACCAACCTACGAGCAGTACTTC
TRBJ1-6 . TRBV30 . CAWSGQGSSPLHF TGTGCCTGGAGTGGGCAGGGCAGTTCACCCCTCCACTTT
TRBJ1-6 TRBD1 TRBV5-6 few CASSEGQVGSPLHF TGTGCCAGCAGCGAGGGACAGGTTGGATCACCCCTCCACTTT
TRBJ1-1 TRBD1 TRBV12-3/TRBV12-4 many CASRRDRNTEAFF TGTGCCAGCAGGCGGGACAGGAACACTGAAGCTTTCTTT
TRBJ1-6 . TRBV5-1 . CASSLGQKDTSPLHF TGCGCCAGCAGCTTGGGCCAAAAAGATACTTCACCCCTCCACTTT
TRBJ2-7 TRBD1 TRBV4-1 many CASSQSQGAYEQYF TGCGCCAGCAGCCAATCACAGGGGGCCTACGAGCAGTACTTC